This is a list of T cell receptor beta chains from one sample in a study of blood T cell repertoires in COVID-19. Sequenced by immunoSEQ multiplex PCR; TCRdb stores in-frame clones only, minus some. The table lists around 59,000 clones, approximately 80% of them singletons, with under 30% in the top ten. The sample was peripheral blood. Receptors originate from a woman older than 75 with active or convalescent COVID-19. The CDR3 runs from the conserved cysteine through the conserved F or W. The order of the fields is J gene, V gene, CDR3 protein.

j_gene: TRBJ2-3; v_gene: TRBV5-4; CDR3aa: CASSRDTLRTDTQYF
j_gene: TRBJ2-3; v_gene: TRBV24-1; CDR3aa: CATSDLQGGPFGGTDTQYF
j_gene: TRBJ1-5; v_gene: TRBV27; CDR3aa: CASSLRWGGGTNQPQHF
j_gene: TRBJ2-1; v_gene: TRBV7-2; CDR3aa: CASSLVPAEGLF
j_gene: TRBJ2-2; v_gene: TRBV7-2; CDR3aa: CASSFQGTGELFF
j_gene: TRBJ1-1; v_gene: TRBV5-4; CDR3aa: CASSLAAGGYTEAFF
j_gene: TRBJ1-1; v_gene: TRBV28; CDR3aa: CASTPYADRLNTEAFF
j_gene: TRBJ1-1; v_gene: TRBV5-6; CDR3aa: CASSLWTGGAWTEAFF
j_gene: TRBJ2-7; v_gene: TRBV7-9; CDR3aa: CASSTGQGAHEQYF
j_gene: TRBJ2-7; v_gene: TRBV6-6; CDR3aa: CASSLEYEQYF
j_gene: TRBJ1-1; v_gene: TRBV7-2; CDR3aa: CASSLRGEAFF
j_gene: TRBJ2-2; v_gene: TRBV6-2/TRBV6-3; CDR3aa: CASSYGSRTGELFF
j_gene: TRBJ2-3; v_gene: TRBV29-1; CDR3aa: CSAQGDSTDTQYF
j_gene: TRBJ2-3; v_gene: TRBV5-1; CDR3aa: CASSSGLAGGFTDTQYF
j_gene: TRBJ2-1; v_gene: TRBV6-2/TRBV6-3; CDR3aa: CASSPLAGVTYNEQFF
j_gene: TRBJ1-1; v_gene: TRBV2; CDR3aa: CASSFTGEGNTEAFF
j_gene: TRBJ1-2; v_gene: TRBV28; CDR3aa: CASSLQGNYGYTF
j_gene: TRBJ1-1; v_gene: TRBV28; CDR3aa: CASSPLSQGARAFF
j_gene: TRBJ2-7; v_gene: TRBV19; CDR3aa: CASSRGQGRGYEQYF
j_gene: TRBJ1-2; v_gene: TRBV27; CDR3aa: CAGQGYYGYTF
j_gene: TRBJ1-5; v_gene: TRBV11-2; CDR3aa: CASSLMEESQHF
j_gene: TRBJ2-2; v_gene: TRBV5-1; CDR3aa: CASSLETATGELFF
j_gene: TRBJ1-3; v_gene: TRBV7-2; CDR3aa: CASSLTRDILRAGNTIYF
j_gene: TRBJ2-6; v_gene: TRBV10-3; CDR3aa: CAITSLFDSSGANVLTF
j_gene: TRBJ2-3; v_gene: TRBV14; CDR3aa: CASSETAGGPDTQYF
j_gene: TRBJ2-7; v_gene: TRBV7-2; CDR3aa: CASSGGQGYNEQYF
j_gene: TRBJ2-3; v_gene: TRBV9; CDR3aa: CASSVLAGGGTDTQYF
j_gene: TRBJ2-1; v_gene: TRBV12-3/TRBV12-4; CDR3aa: CASSPGGSQFF
j_gene: TRBJ1-6; v_gene: TRBV18; CDR3aa: CASSIAGGAGSPLHF
j_gene: TRBJ2-7; v_gene: TRBV7-8; CDR3aa: CASSLAVGQGYEQYF
j_gene: TRBJ2-7; v_gene: TRBV21-1; CDR3aa: CASSKGGQGVRTYEQYF
j_gene: TRBJ2-1; v_gene: TRBV28; CDR3aa: CASSLPSGGELSSYNEQFF
j_gene: TRBJ1-2; v_gene: TRBV18; CDR3aa: CASSPIQGDYGYTF
j_gene: TRBJ2-7; v_gene: TRBV7-3; CDR3aa: CASSLRRRRRAYEQYF
j_gene: TRBJ1-1; v_gene: TRBV29-1; CDR3aa: CSVTDGTEAFF
j_gene: TRBJ2-3; v_gene: TRBV24-1; CDR3aa: CATSDRSTDTQYF
j_gene: TRBJ1-2; v_gene: TRBV28; CDR3aa: CASSFQQTYGYTF
j_gene: TRBJ2-1; v_gene: TRBV19; CDR3aa: CASSIGTSGANEQFF
j_gene: TRBJ1-1; v_gene: TRBV6-2/TRBV6-3; CDR3aa: CASSLATMNTEAFF
j_gene: TRBJ1-6; v_gene: TRBV5-4; CDR3aa: CASSLEVGNSPLHF
j_gene: TRBJ2-2; v_gene: TRBV5-6; CDR3aa: CASSLEQSYGELFF
j_gene: TRBJ1-1; v_gene: TRBV11-2; CDR3aa: CASSLGQSTEAFF
j_gene: TRBJ1-5; v_gene: TRBV3-1/TRBV3-2; CDR3aa: CASSPAGDQPQHF
j_gene: TRBJ2-7; v_gene: TRBV6-5; CDR3aa: CASSYGTSGGYEQYF
j_gene: TRBJ2-7; v_gene: TRBV7-9; CDR3aa: CASSNPGQGFYEQYF
j_gene: TRBJ1-2; v_gene: TRBV4-1; CDR3aa: CASSQGGREGYTF
j_gene: TRBJ1-2; v_gene: TRBV29-1; CDR3aa: CSVRPRDREIYGYTF
j_gene: TRBJ2-2; v_gene: TRBV27; CDR3aa: CASSLRSNPGGELFF
j_gene: TRBJ2-7; v_gene: TRBV19; CDR3aa: CASSIRAEGYEQYF
j_gene: TRBJ2-2; v_gene: TRBV5-1; CDR3aa: CASSFAAGGLQGELFF
j_gene: TRBJ1-6; v_gene: TRBV9; CDR3aa: CASSERGDSGHSPLHF
j_gene: TRBJ1-5; v_gene: TRBV21-1; CDR3aa: CASSKVRGQPYNQPQHF
j_gene: TRBJ1-5; v_gene: TRBV15; CDR3aa: CATSDREWQPQHF
j_gene: TRBJ2-2; v_gene: TRBV2; CDR3aa: CASTGLAGSNTGELFF